A selection of T cell receptor beta chains follows, all from one sample in a study of long-term antiretroviral therapy in people with HIV. The table came from immunoSEQ multiplex PCR; TCRdb's copy has only in-frame clones and leaves some out. The sample has about 28,000 clones; approximately 88% are singletons. The sample was unsorted PBMCs, taken 0.5 years after starting antiretroviral therapy. Source of these receptors: a woman between 18 and 29 years old with HIV. The CDR3 runs from the conserved cysteine through the conserved F or W. The D gene is left open where the match is weak. Clone sizes are given selectively: once, few, many, or a class where the clone is expanded.

>NA|TRBJ2-7|NA|TRBV6-5
TGTGCCAGCAGGGGGAACAGTCACCTATTCTACGAGCAGTACTTC
CASRGNSHLFYEQYF
>NA|TRBJ2-1|NA|TRBV10-2
TGCGCCAGCTCTCTAGTTACCCAGACTTACAATGAGCAGTTCTTC
CASSLVTQTYNEQFF
>NA|TRBJ1-3|NA|TRBV6-5
TGTGCCAGCAGCCCTGGGGTCGGTGGAAACACCATATATTTT
CASSPGVGGNTIYF
>NA|TRBJ2-5|NA|TRBV10-3
TGTGCCATCAGTGTGGGCGACCAAGAGACCCAGTACTTC
CAISVGDQETQYF
>NA|TRBJ2-3|NA|TRBV27
TGTGCCAGCAGTTTATCCGCCAGAGGCACAGATACGCAGTATTTT
CASSLSARGTDTQYF
>TRBD2|TRBJ2-1|NA|TRBV27
TGTGCCAGCAGCCTTAGCGGGAGCCCCTACAATGAGCAGTTCTTC
CASSLSGSPYNEQFF
>NA|TRBJ2-1|NA|TRBV2
TGTGCCAGCACCGCTGTCGGGTACAATGAGCAGTTCTTC
CASTAVGYNEQFF
>NA|TRBJ2-2|NA|TRBV5-4
TGTGCCAGCAGCCCACGAGCGAGCCCGAACACCGGGGAGCTGTTTTTT
CASSPRASPNTGELFF
>NA|TRBJ2-5|NA|TRBV7-9
TGTGCCAGCAGCACCTTGGAGGGCCGGGAGACCCAGTACTTC
CASSTLEGRETQYF
>TRBD2|TRBJ2-3|NA|TRBV25-1
TGTGCCAGCGGCCCCCAAGCCATGCGGGAGAAAGATACGCAGTATTTT
CASGPQAMREKDTQYF
>NA|TRBJ2-2|NA|TRBV11-3
TGTGCCAGCAGCTCCAGGGGTGGCACCGGGGAGCTGTTTTTT
CASSSRGGTGELFF
>NA|TRBJ2-7|few|TRBV4-1
TGCGCCAGCAGCCAAGATGTCGCTAGCGCATCCTACGAGCAGTACTTC
CASSQDVASASYEQYF
>NA|TRBJ1-1|once|TRBV15
TGTGCCACCAGCAGAGTGGAGAACACTGAAGCTTTCTTT
CATSRVENTEAFF
>TRBD1|TRBJ2-1|NA|TRBV28
TGTGCCAGCAGTTTGCCCCGGGACAGAATATTGGATGAGCAGTTCTTC
CASSLPRDRILDEQFF
>NA|TRBJ2-3|NA|TRBV7-2
TGTGCCAGCAGTTCCCTGGGGGGGGCGAGCACAGATACGCAGTATTTT
CASSSLGGASTDTQYF